This is a list of T cell receptor beta chains from one sample in a study of blood T cell repertoires in COVID-19. The table came from immunoSEQ multiplex PCR; TCRdb's copy has only in-frame clones and leaves some out. The table shows 190,000 or so clones, with 94% occurring only once. The sequenced sample consisted of peripheral blood. The source of these receptors is a man aged 25-45 years with COVID-19, enrolled during active disease. CDR3s leave out the opening cysteine and the closing phenylalanine or tryptophan. A D gene is named only where the DNA matches it firmly.

TRBJ1-2,.,TRBV20-1,SASGGGGTGYT
TRBJ2-7,TRBD2,TRBV5-1,ASSGGDYYEQY
TRBJ1-1,TRBD1,TRBV5-6,ASSSTDRVNTEAF
TRBJ2-7,.,TRBV20-1,SASLEGGYEQY
TRBJ2-6,.,TRBV2,ASTKLSSGANVLT
TRBJ2-1,TRBD2,TRBV18,ASSPPSGGAYNEQF
TRBJ2-1,TRBD2,TRBV7-9,ASSRGGYNEQF
TRBJ1-2,TRBD1,TRBV5-4,ASSLDRVGYGYT
TRBJ1-4,TRBD1,TRBV3-1/TRBV3-2,ASSRDREGTSEKLF
TRBJ1-5,.,TRBV7-9,ASSLALQGNQPQH
TRBJ1-5,.,TRBV6-1,ASSEMTRYQPQH
TRBJ2-2,.,TRBV5-6,ASSLWGHPTGELF
TRBJ2-1,.,TRBV2,ASSGSGEREF
TRBJ2-1,TRBD1,TRBV28,ASSFPQGGSYNEQF
TRBJ2-5,.,TRBV7-9,ASSLAWLSQQKETQY
TRBJ1-3,.,TRBV3-1/TRBV3-2,ASSPGLAGNTIY
TRBJ1-1,TRBD1,TRBV10-3,AISDIGQGRGTEAF
TRBJ1-4,TRBD1,TRBV2,ASSEGTGSHVNEKLF
TRBJ2-7,TRBD2,TRBV5-1,ASSLVSGGPYEQY
TRBJ2-3,.,TRBV27,ASSKNAGGLGDTQY
TRBJ2-5,TRBD1,TRBV19,ASSTTGGSLQETQY
TRBJ2-7,TRBD2,TRBV24-1,ATSDSLTSKSSYEQY
TRBJ1-1,TRBD1,TRBV5-1,ASSPLGQVVTEAF
TRBJ1-1,.,TRBV12-3/TRBV12-4,ASKAMNTEAF
TRBJ2-7,.,TRBV27,ASSGGGLGYEQY
TRBJ2-5,TRBD2,TRBV6-4,ASMRVAGDQETQY
TRBJ2-1,TRBD2,TRBV10-3,AIKRGDNEQF
TRBJ1-1,TRBD1,TRBV30,AWSVRGGSEAF
TRBJ2-7,.,TRBV14,ASSQDPGSEQY
TRBJ2-7,TRBD2,TRBV3-1/TRBV3-2,ASSQVEGLGYYEQY
TRBJ1-2,.,TRBV7-9,ASSPQGFDGYT
TRBJ1-2,.,TRBV27,ASSNRETYGYT
TRBJ2-3,TRBD1,TRBV6-6,ASSPGTGGVGFGGTQY
TRBJ1-2,TRBD1,TRBV24-1,ATSDRDRVGGYT
TRBJ1-2,.,TRBV9,APQRGFRGYGYT
TRBJ1-6,.,TRBV5-6,ASSADSSYNSPLH
TRBJ1-2,TRBD1,TRBV5-1,ASSLAEGAGRYGYT
TRBJ1-2,.,TRBV4-1,ASSRDLGGAGGYT
TRBJ1-6,.,TRBV18,ASSPGAAYNSPLH
TRBJ2-7,TRBD1,TRBV6-5,ASRKIGTGAGEQY
TRBJ1-2,.,TRBV19,ASKTGAGVNYGYT
TRBJ1-1,.,TRBV5-1,ASSLVSGAQTEAF
TRBJ1-1,.,TRBV19,ASSTPPGGEAF
TRBJ2-7,TRBD1,TRBV11-2,ASSLERTGPYEQY
TRBJ1-2,.,TRBV19,ASSIRPSPGDSYGYT
TRBJ2-5,TRBD1,TRBV6-5,ASRNRGPETQY
TRBJ2-7,TRBD1,TRBV19,ASSTPGQASYEQY
TRBJ1-3,TRBD1,TRBV5-1,ASSLGQGRNTIY
TRBJ1-3,TRBD1,TRBV18,ASSPVFGTDRANGNTIY
TRBJ2-6,TRBD1,TRBV7-3,ASSPRGSGANVLT
TRBJ2-5,TRBD1,TRBV6-5,ASNKPGQKETQY